A single TCR beta chain is shown here with its context. These data come from a study of T cell changes during pregnancy in multiple sclerosis. Libraries were prepared by immunoSEQ multiplex PCR; TCRdb keeps only in-frame clonotypes and omits some of them. The table records tens of thousands of clones, approximately 90% of them present only once. The CDR3 loop spans 18 amino acids. J gave up 2 bases and V 7 bases, and 14 bases lay outside the gene matches. Here the sequenced sample was CD8+ T cells from peripheral blood mononuclear cells, taken in the first trimester of pregnancy. This receptor was identified in a female donor with multiple sclerosis, enrolled in a pregnancy study. The chain links TRBV23-1 to TRBJ1-4; 9 bases line up with TRBD1. TRBV23-1 is given ORF status, its function remaining uncertain. The CDR3 spells CASTPTGGGHMTNEKLFF. CDR3 DNA: TGCGCCAGCACCCCGACAGGGGGTGGCCATATGACTAATGAAAAACTGTTTTTT.